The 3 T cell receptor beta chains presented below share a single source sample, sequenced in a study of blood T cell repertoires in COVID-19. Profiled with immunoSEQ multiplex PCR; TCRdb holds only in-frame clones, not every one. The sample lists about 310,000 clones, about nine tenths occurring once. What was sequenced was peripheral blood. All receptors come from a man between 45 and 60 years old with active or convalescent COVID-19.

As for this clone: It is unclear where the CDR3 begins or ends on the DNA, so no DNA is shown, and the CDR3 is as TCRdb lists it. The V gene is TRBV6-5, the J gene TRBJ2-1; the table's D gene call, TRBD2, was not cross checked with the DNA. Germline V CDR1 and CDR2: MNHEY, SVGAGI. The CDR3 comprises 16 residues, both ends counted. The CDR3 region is CASSSSGLAGLGEQFF.

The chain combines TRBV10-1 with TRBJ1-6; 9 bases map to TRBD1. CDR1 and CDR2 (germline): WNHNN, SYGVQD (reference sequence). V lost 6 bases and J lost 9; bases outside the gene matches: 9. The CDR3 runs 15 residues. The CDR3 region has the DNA TGCGCCAGCAGCCCTAGGACAGGGGAATTTTCACCCCTCCACTTT. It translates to CASSPRTGEFSPLHF.

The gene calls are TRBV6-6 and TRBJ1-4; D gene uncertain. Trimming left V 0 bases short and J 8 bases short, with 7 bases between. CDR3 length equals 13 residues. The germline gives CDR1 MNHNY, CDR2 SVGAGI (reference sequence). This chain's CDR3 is CASSYSLSEKLFF. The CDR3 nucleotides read TGTGCCAGCAGTTACTCGTTGTCAGAAAAACTGTTTTTT.